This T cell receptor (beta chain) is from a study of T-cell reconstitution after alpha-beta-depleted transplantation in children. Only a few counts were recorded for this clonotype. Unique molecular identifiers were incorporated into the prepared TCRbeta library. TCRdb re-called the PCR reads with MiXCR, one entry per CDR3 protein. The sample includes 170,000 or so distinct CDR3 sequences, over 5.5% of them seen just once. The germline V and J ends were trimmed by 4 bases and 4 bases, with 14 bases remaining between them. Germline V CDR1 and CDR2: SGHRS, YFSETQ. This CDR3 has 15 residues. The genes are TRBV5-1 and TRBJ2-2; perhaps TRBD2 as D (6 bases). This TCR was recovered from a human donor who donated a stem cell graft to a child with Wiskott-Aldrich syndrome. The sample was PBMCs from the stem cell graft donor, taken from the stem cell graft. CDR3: CASSKGTRGTGELFF. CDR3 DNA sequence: TGCGCCAGCAGCAAAGGGACTCGGGGCACCGGGGAGCTGTTTTTT.